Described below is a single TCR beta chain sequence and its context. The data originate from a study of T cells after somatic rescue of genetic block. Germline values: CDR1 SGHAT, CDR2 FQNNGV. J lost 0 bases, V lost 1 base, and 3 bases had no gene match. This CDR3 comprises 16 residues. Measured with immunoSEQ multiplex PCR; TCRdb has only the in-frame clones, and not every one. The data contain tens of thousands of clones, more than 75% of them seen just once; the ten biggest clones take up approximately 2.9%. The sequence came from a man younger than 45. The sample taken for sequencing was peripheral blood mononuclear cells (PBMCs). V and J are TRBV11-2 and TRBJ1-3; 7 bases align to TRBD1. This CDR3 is CASSLVRGSSGNTIYF. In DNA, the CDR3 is TGTGCCAGCAGCTTAGTCAGGGGGAGCTCTGGAAACACCATATATTTT.